These T cell receptor beta chains were read from a single sample in a study of T cells in Graves' hyperthyroidism and ophthalmopathy. TCRdb processed the multiplex PCR reads anew with MiXCR; each CDR3 protein has one entry. The sample contains about 840,000 distinct CDR3 sequences, 38% of which appear only once. The source material was blood. These receptor sequences come from a young man with Graves' hyperthyroidism. Both conserved end residues are part of each CDR3. The D gene is left open where the match is weak. Size is omitted from some rows. Given values are once, few, many or a class for expanded clones.

-	TRBV7-9	TRBJ2-5	once	TGTGCCAGCAGCTTGGCCTGGGAAGAGACCCAGTACTTC	CASSLAWEETQYF
-	TRBV19	TRBJ2-7	many	TGTGCCAGTAGTACCGGAGGCCTACCCTACGAGCAGTACTTC	CASSTGGLPYEQYF
-	TRBV24-1	TRBJ2-2	many	TGTGCCACCAGTGAAGGGACGTCAGCAGGGGAGCTGTTTTTT	CATSEGTSAGELFF
TRBD1	TRBV7-3	TRBJ2-6	-	TGTGCCAGCAGCTTAATATCTACAGGGGCCTTCAACACTGAAGCTTTC	CASSLISTGAFNTEAF
-	TRBV7-2	TRBJ1-2	-	TGTGCCAGCAGCCCACAGAGGGGGGGACTCTATGGCTACACCTTC	CASSPQRGGLYGYTF
TRBD1	TRBV20-1	TRBJ1-5	few	TGCAGTGCCCTCGCCAGGACAGGTAGCAATCAGCCCCAGCATTTT	CSALARTGSNQPQHF
-	TRBV2	TRBJ2-7	few	TGTGCCAGCACCGCTTTGGGCGAGCAGTACTTC	CASTALGEQYF
-	TRBV25-1	TRBJ1-1	-	TGTGCCAGCAGTTACCTCGGGGTAGGAAACACTGAAGCTTTCTTT	CASSYLGVGNTEAFF
-	TRBV2	TRBJ1-1	many	TGTGCCAGCAGAGACATGGTTCCTGAAGCTTTCTTT	CASRDMVPEAFF
-	TRBV19	TRBJ1-5	few	TGTGCCGGATCAGAAACGGGGAGCGGCAATCAGCCCCAGCATTTT	CAGSETGSGNQPQHF
TRBD1	TRBV20-1	TRBJ1-2	-	TGCAGTGCTACGCGGGGACAGGGTGGCTATGGCTACACCTTC	CSATRGQGGYGYTF
-	TRBV10-2	TRBJ1-2	many	TGCGCCAGCACGGAGGGGGGTAACTATGGCTACACCTTC	CASTEGGNYGYTF
-	TRBV20-1	TRBJ1-1	few	TGCAGTGCTACCCCAGCCCCTATCGTCATGAACACTGAAGCTTTCTTT	CSATPAPIVMNTEAFF
-	TRBV9	TRBJ1-4	-	TGTGCCAGCAGCGTATCTTCGAAGGAGGAAAAACTGTTTTTT	CASSVSSKEEKLFF
-	TRBV2	TRBJ2-6	many	TGTGCCAGTCTCGACAGAACCTCTGGGGCCAACGTCCTGACTTTC	CASLDRTSGANVLTF
TRBD1	TRBV29-1	TRBJ1-1	-	TGCAGCGTTGAAAGGGGACAGGGGCCGAACACTGAAGCTTTCTTT	CSVERGQGPNTEAFF
TRBD1	TRBV5-6	TRBJ2-5	few	TGTGCCAGCAGCTCTGGGACAGGAAACCAAGAGACCCAGTACTTC	CASSSGTGNQETQYF
-	TRBV2	TRBJ1-5	once	TGTGCCAGCAGGGGGGAATTTTTGGAGCCCCAGCATTTT	CASRGEFLEPQHF
TRBD1	TRBV5-4	TRBJ2-5	-	TGTGCCAGCCGACAGGGGGAGGGGGAGACCCAGTACTTC	CASRQGEGETQYF
-	TRBV11-2	TRBJ2-2	-	TGTGCCAGCAGCTTGGAGGCTGTCGGTGGGCCCGGGGAGCTGTTTTTT	CASSLEAVGGPGELFF
-	TRBV24-1	TRBJ2-2	many	TGTGCCACCAAGTCTGGTGTCGGGGAGCTGTTTTTT	CATKSGVGELFF
TRBD1	TRBV20-1	TRBJ2-7	-	TGCAGTGCTCAGCGATCACAGGGGGTGGACTACGAGCAGTACTTC	CSAQRSQGVDYEQYF
-	TRBV19	TRBJ2-2	few	TGTGCCAGTAGTATCATCGCCGGGGAGCTGTTTTTT	CASSIIAGELFF
-	TRBV7-8	TRBJ1-1	-	TGTGCCAGCAGCTTAGGCGTCGGGGGAGAAACTGAAGCTTTCTTT	CASSLGVGGETEAFF
-	TRBV11-2	TRBJ1-3	few	TGTGCCAGCAGCTTATCAGACGGAGGAAACACCATATATTTT	CASSLSDGGNTIYF
-	TRBV19	TRBJ1-5	many	TGTGCCAGTAGTATAGCTCACAATCAGCCCCAGCATTTT	CASSIAHNQPQHF
TRBD1	TRBV7-9	TRBJ1-3	-	TGTGCCAGCAGTATCCGGACAGGGGACGTAGTAAACACCATATATTTT	CASSIRTGDVVNTIYF
-	TRBV20-1	TRBJ2-5	-	TGCAGTGCTGAGGAACAGGGTTTCGCCGAGACCCAGTACTTC	CSAEEQGFAETQYF
-	TRBV19	TRBJ2-5	-	TGTGCCAGTACCGACCTAAGGACACCTTCCCAAGAGACCCAGTACTTC	CASTDLRTPSQETQYF
-	TRBV20-1	TRBJ1-3	-	TGCAGTGCTAGAGACACGAACGAAAACACCATATATTTT	CSARDTNENTIYF
TRBD1	TRBV7-8	TRBJ1-1	-	TGTGCCAGCAGCTTAAGGGGGGGGACAGGAAGGACTGAAGCTTTCTTT	CASSLRGGTGRTEAFF
-	TRBV7-3	TRBJ1-5	-	TGTGCCAGCAGCCAGGGGTTCGGGCAGCCCCAGCATTTT	CASSQGFGQPQHF
-	TRBV19	TRBJ1-1	few	TGTGCCAGTAGTATTAGGGAGGGGAGGAGAACTGAAGCTTTCTTT	CASSIREGRRTEAFF
-	TRBV7-8	TRBJ1-5	many	TGTGCCAGCAGCTTAGCGCGTCCTCAGCCCCAGCATTTT	CASSLARPQPQHF
-	TRBV25-1	TRBJ2-3	-	TGTGCCAGCAGTGAATATTTTACCCGGGACAGCACAGATACGCAGTATTTT	CASSEYFTRDSTDTQYF
-	TRBV6-4	TRBJ2-3	-	TGTGCCAGCAGTGTAACAGCCACAGATACGCAGTATTTT	CASSVTATDTQYF
-	TRBV7-9	TRBJ2-7	few	TGTGCCAGCAGCGCGGCCGGGAGAAGGGACGAGCAGTACTTC	CASSAAGRRDEQYF
TRBD1	TRBV7-9	TRBJ2-4	-	TGTGCCAGCAGCTCGGACAGGAACATTCAGTACTTC	CASSSDRNIQYF
-	TRBV10-2	TRBJ1-5	many	TGCGCCAGCAGTGTTTCAGCTACCAATCAGCCCCAGCATTTT	CASSVSATNQPQHF
-	TRBV16	TRBJ1-1	-	TGTGCCAGCAGCCAAACTTTGGGGAACACTGAAGCTTTCTTT	CASSQTLGNTEAFF
-	TRBV7-6	TRBJ2-7	-	TGTGCCAGCAGCTTAGAGAGTCAGCCCTACGAGCAGTACTTC	CASSLESQPYEQYF
TRBD1	TRBV9	TRBJ1-1	few	TGTGCCAGCAGCCAAGGTCTCAGGGGGGGCACTGAAGCTTTCTTT	CASSQGLRGGTEAFF
-	TRBV15	TRBJ1-5	many	TGTGCCACCAGCCGGGCCGGGACAAGCAATCAGCCCCAGCATTTT	CATSRAGTSNQPQHF
-	TRBV4-1	TRBJ1-5	-	TGCGCCAGCAGCCAGGGGGTCTTACAGCCCCAGCATTTT	CASSQGVLQPQHF
TRBD1	TRBV2	TRBJ1-2	many	TGTGCCAGCAGACAACAAGGGGGCAATGTTGGCTACACCTTC	CASRQQGGNVGYTF
-	TRBV6-6	TRBJ1-1	few	TGTGCCAGCAGGCGGGCAGCTAACACTGAAGCTTTCTTT	CASRRAANTEAFF
-	TRBV7-2	TRBJ1-3	few	TGTGCCAGCAGCTCTGGTTTTCAGGGAAGTTTTGGAAACACCATATATTTT	CASSSGFQGSFGNTIYF
-	TRBV24-1	TRBJ2-7	-	TGTGCCACCTGGGCTTACTACGAGCAGTACTTC	CATWAYYEQYF
-	TRBV19	TRBJ1-1	many	TGTGCCAGTAGTATCTTAGGGGGCACTGAAGCTTTCTTT	CASSILGGTEAFF
-	TRBV10-3	TRBJ2-7	many	TGTGCCATCAGTGAGTCTGGCGGCACCTACGAGCAGTACTTC	CAISESGGTYEQYF
-	TRBV10-3	TRBJ1-6	-	TGTGCCATCAGGGTCTCACCCCTCCACTTT	CAIRVSPLHF